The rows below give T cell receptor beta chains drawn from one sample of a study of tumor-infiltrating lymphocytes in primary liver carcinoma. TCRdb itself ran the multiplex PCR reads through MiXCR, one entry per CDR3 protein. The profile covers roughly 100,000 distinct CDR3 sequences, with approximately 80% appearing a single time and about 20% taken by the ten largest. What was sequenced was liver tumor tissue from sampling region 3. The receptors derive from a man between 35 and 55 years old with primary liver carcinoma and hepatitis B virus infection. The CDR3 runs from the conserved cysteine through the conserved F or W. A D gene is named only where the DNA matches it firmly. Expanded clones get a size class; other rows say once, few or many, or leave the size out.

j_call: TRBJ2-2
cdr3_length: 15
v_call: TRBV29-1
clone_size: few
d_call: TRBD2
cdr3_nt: TGCAGTGTTGGGACTAGTGCGGCTAGCACCGGGGAGCTGTTTTTT
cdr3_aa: CSVGTSAASTGELFF

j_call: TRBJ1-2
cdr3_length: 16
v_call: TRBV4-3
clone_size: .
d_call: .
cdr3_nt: TGTGCCAGCAGCAAGGCAGGGGCGGGGAGGAACTATGGCTACACCTTC
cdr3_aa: CASSKAGAGRNYGYTF

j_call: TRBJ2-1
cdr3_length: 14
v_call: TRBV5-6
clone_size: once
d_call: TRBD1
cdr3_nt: TGTGCCAGCAGCGGGACAGGAGCGGACGATGAGCAGTTCTTC
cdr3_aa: CASSGTGADDEQFF

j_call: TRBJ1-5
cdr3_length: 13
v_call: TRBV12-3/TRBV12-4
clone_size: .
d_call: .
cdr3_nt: TGTGCCAGCCAGGGTTCGGGGGCTCAGCTCCAACATTTT
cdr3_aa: CASQGSGAQLQHF

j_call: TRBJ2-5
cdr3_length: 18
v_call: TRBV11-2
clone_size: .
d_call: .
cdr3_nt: TGTGCCAGTAGCACTAGCTCAACCCAGGGTACTGGTCGGGAGACCCAGTACTTC
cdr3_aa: CASSTSSTQGTGRETQYF

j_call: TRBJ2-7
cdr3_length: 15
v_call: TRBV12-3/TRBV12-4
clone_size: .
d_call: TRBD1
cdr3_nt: TGTGCCAGCAGACATACAAAACAGGGGCTCTACGAGCAGTATTTC
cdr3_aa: CASRHTKQGLYEQYF

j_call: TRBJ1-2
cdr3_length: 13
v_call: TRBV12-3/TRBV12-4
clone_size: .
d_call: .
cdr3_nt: TGTACCAGCAGTTCAACAGGGCTAGTCGGCTCCACCTTC
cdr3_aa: CTSSSTGLVGSTF

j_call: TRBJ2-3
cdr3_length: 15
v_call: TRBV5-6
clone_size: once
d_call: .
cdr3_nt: TGTGCCAGCATCTTATGGGATAGGAGGACAGATACGCAGTATTTT
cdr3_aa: CASILWDRRTDTQYF

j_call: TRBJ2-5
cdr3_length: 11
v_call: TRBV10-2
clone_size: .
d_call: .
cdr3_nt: TGCGCCACCTGTGAATGGGAGACCCAGTACTTC
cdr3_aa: CATCEWETQYF

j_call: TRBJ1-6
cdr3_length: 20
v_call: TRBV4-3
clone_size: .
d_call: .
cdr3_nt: TGCGTTAGCAGCCAAGATCTCCAAGGGCAGGGGTCGTCCTATAATTCACCCCTCCGCTTT
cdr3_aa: CVSSQDLQGQGSSYNSPLRF

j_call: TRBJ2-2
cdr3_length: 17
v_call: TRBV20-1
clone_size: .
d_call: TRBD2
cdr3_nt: TGCAATGCTTCCTCAGGACTAGCGGGTTTGGACACCGGGGAGCTGTTTTTT
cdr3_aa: CNASSGLAGLDTGELFF

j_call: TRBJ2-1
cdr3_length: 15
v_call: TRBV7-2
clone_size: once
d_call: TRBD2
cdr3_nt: TGTGCCAGCAGCGTGGGACTAGCGAGACACAATGAGCAGTTCTTC
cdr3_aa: CASSVGLARHNEQFF

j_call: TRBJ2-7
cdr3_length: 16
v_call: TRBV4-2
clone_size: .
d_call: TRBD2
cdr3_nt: TGTACCAGCAGCCTGTCCTATGGGAGGGGCACGAGAGAGCAGTACTTC
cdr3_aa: CTSSLSYGRGTREQYF

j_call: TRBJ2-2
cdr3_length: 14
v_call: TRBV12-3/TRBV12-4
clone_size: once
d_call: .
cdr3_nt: TGTGCCAGCAGTTCCTACGACTGGGGCGGGGAGCTGTTTTTT
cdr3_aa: CASSSYDWGGELFF

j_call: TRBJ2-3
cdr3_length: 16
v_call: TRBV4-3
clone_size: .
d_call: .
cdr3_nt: TGCACCAGCAGCAACGCACCGTTAACCGAGGGAGATACGCAGTATTTT
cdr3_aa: CTSSNAPLTEGDTQYF

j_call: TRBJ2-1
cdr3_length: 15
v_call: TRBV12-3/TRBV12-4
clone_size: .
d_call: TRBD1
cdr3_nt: TGTGCTAGCAGCCACTCGGGGACAGGGCTCAATGAGCAGTTCTTC
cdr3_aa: CASSHSGTGLNEQFF

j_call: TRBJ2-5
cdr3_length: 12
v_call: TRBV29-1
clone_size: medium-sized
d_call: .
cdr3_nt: TGCAGCGTTCTGGAGAACCAAGAGACCCAGTACTTC
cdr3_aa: CSVLENQETQYF

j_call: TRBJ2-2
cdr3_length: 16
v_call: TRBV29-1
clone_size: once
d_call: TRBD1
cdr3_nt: TGCAGCGTTGAAGGGTTGGACAGGGTGAGCACCAGGGAGCTGTTTTTT
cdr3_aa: CSVEGLDRVSTRELFF

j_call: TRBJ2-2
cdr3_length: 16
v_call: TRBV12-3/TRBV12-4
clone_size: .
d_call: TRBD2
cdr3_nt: TGCGCCAGCAGGTTTACAACTAGCGGGAGAAAGGGGGAGCTGTTTTTT
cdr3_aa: CASRFTTSGRKGELFF

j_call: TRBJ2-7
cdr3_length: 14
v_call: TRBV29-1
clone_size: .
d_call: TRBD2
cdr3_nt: TGCATCGTCGCGGGACTAGCGGGAGGCGGCGAACAGTACTTC
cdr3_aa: CIVAGLAGGGEQYF

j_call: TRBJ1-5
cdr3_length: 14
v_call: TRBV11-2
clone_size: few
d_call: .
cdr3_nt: TGTGCTAGCAGCTCCCAGTACCCTAATCAGCCCCAGCATTTT
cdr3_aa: CASSSQYPNQPQHF

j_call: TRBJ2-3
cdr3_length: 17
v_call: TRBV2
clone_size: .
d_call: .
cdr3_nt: TGTGCCAGCAAAGGAGGTGGAACTAGTATAATCATAGATACGCAGTATTTT
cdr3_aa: CASKGGGTSIIIDTQYF

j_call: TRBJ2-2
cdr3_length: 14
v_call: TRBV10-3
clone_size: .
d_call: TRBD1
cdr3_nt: TGTGTCATCGCCGGGACAGGGAACACCGGGGAGCTGTTTTTT
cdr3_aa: CVIAGTGNTGELFF

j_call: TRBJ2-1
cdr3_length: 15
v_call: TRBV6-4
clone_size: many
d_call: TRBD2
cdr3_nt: TGTGCCAGCAGTGACTCGGTAGCGGGAGAGGATGAGCAGTTCTTC
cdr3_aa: CASSDSVAGEDEQFF

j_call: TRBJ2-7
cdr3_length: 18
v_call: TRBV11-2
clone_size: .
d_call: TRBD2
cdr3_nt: TGTGCCAGCAGTTCTGAAGGGACTAGCGGGAGGGCTTCCTACGAGCAGCACTTC
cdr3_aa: CASSSEGTSGRASYEQHF

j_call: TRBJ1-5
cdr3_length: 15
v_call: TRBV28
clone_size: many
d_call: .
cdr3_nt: TGTGCCAGCAGTTTATATGGGGTGGACAATCAGCCCCAGCATTTT
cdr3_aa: CASSLYGVDNQPQHF

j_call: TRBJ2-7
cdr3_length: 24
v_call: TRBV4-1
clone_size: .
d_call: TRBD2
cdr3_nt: TGCGCCAGCAGCCGAATAGAGGGGCATGGTCGCACGACCGGGACTAGCGGGAGGATGTACGAGCAGTACTTC
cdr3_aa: CASSRIEGHGRTTGTSGRMYEQYF

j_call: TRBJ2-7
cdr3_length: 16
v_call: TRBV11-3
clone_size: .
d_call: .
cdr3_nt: TGTGCCAGCAACTTGGGAGGGGGTCTCAGCGCGGGCGAGCAGTACTTC
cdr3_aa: CASNLGGGLSAGEQYF

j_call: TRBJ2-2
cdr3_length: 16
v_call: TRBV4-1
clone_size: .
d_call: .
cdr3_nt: TGCGCCAGCAGCCAAGAGCCAGGGGCAAACCCCGGGGAGCTCTTTTTT
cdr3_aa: CASSQEPGANPGELFF

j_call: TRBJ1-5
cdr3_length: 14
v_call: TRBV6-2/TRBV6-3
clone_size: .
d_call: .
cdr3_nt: TGTTCAAGCAGTTTTCAGTCACCAAATCAGCCCCAGCATTTT
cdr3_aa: CSSSFQSPNQPQHF

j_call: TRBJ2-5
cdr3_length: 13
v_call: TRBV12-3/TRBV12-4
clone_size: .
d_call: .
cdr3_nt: TGTGACAGCAGTACAAGATCCCAAGAGACCCAGTATTTC
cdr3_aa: CDSSTRSQETQYF

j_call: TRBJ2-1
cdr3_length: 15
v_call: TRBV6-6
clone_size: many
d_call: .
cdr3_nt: TGTGCCAGCAGTTACTCGAATCCGGACTACAATGAGCAGTTCTTC
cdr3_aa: CASSYSNPDYNEQFF

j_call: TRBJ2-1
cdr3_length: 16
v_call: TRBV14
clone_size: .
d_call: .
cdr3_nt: TGTGCGAGCAGTGCCGTAACAGGATGGGTAAACAATGAGCAGTTCTTC
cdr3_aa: CASSAVTGWVNNEQFF

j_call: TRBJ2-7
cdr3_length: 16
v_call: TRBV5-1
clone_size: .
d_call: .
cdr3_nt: TGCGCCACCACCTTAGATCGGGCTAGTGGTACCTACGAGCAGTACTTC
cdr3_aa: CATTLDRASGTYEQYF

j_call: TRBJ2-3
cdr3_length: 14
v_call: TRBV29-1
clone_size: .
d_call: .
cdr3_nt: TGCAGCGTTCAGTTGGCCCAAGCCACACATACGCAGTATTTT
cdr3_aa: CSVQLAQATHTQYF

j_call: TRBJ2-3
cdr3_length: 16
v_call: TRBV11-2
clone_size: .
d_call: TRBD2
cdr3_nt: TGTGCCGGCAGCTTACGAGCGGGAGTCAGCACAGATATGCAGTATTTT
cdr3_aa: CAGSLRAGVSTDMQYF

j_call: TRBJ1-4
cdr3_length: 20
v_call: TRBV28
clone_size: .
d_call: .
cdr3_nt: TGTGGCAGCAGTTTAATAGGTCTGGTGAATACGGAGGTCCAGAATGAAGAACTGTTTTTT
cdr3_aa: CGSSLIGLVNTEVQNEELFF

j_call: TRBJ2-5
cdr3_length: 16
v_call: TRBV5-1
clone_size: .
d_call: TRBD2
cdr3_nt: TGCGCCAGCAGCCCCCTAGCGGGAGGATCACAAGAGACCCAGTACTTC
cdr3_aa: CASSPLAGGSQETQYF

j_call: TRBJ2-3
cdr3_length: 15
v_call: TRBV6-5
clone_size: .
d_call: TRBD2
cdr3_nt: TGTGCCAGCAACACAGGACTAGTGGGAACAGATACGGAGTATTTT
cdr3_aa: CASNTGLVGTDTEYF

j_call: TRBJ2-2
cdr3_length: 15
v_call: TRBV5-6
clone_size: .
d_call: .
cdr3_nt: TGTGCCAGTAGCTGGGGGCAGACGGACACTGGGGAGCTGTTTTTT
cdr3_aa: CASSWGQTDTGELFF

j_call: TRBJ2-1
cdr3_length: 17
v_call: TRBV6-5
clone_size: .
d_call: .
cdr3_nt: TGTGCCAATAGTTATTCCGCGGGGTGGGTGTTCTACAATGAGCAGTTCTTC
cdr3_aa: CANSYSAGWVFYNEQFF

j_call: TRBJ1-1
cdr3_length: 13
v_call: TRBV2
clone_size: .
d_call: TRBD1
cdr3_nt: TGTGCCAGCAAGGGACAGGGTGGCACTGAAGTTTTCTTT
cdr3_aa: CASKGQGGTEVFF

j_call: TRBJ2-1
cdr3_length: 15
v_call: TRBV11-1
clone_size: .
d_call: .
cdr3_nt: TGTGCTAGCAGCTTCCAGGGACCGCTGGATAATGAGCTATTCTTC
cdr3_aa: CASSFQGPLDNELFF

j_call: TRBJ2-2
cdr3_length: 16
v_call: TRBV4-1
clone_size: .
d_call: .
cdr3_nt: TGCGCCAGCAGCCAAAAGGCAGGGGCAAACGCCGGGGAGCTGTTTTTT
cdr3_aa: CASSQKAGANAGELFF

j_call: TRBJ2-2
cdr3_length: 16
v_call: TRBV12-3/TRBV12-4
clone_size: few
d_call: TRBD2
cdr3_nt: TGTGCCAGCAGTTTTGGGAGGGCAGTAAGCACAGGGGAGCTGTTTTTT
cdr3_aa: CASSFGRAVSTGELFF

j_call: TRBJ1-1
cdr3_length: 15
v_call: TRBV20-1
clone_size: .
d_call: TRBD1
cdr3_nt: TGCAGTGCTAGAGATCCCGGACAGGGCTTAACTGAAGCTTTCTTT
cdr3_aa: CSARDPGQGLTEAFF

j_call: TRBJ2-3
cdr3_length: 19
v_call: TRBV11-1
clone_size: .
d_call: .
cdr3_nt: TGTGCCAGCAGCTCTGGGGGAAACTCTGTTGGAGCCCACACAGATACGCAGTATTTC
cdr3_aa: CASSSGGNSVGAHTDTQYF

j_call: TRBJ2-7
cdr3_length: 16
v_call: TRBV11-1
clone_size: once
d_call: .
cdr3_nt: TGTGCCAGCAGCTTAGGGCCGGGTGAAAGCTCCTACGAGCAGTACTTC
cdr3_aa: CASSLGPGESSYEQYF

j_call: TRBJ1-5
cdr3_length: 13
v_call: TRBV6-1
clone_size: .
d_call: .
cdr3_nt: TGTGCCAGCAGTGAGGCACATCATCGGCCCCAGCATTTT
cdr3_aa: CASSEAHHRPQHF

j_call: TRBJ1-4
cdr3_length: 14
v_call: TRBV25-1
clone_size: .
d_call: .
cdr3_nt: TGTGCCAGCATGCCCGGACGGACTAATGAGAGACTGTTTTTT
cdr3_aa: CASMPGRTNERLFF